The clone carrying this T cell receptor (beta chain) has only a few counts. TCRdb used MiXCR to call clones anew from the PCR reads. Here the sample spans some 40,000 clones, approximately 17% being singletons. Not a single patient had been given any form of treatment at any point before undergoing thyroid surgery. The data originate from a study of metastatic and nonmetastatic thyroid tumors. V shed 5 bases, J shed 5 bases, and the junction held 7 bases outside the gene matches. CDR3 length: 15 amino acids. The germline V gene encodes CDR1 LGHDT and CDR2 YNNKEL (reference sequence). The chain combines TRBV3-1 with TRBJ2-1; 9 bases agree with TRBD2. This receptor was obtained from a female donor with papillary thyroid cancer or a benign thyroid nodule (not recorded which). Some clones in this sample may be carry-over from other donors' samples. The sequencing sample was made of tumor tissue. For the CDR3, the DNA is TGTGCCAGCAGCTATCCGGGACTAGCACACAATGAGCAGTTCTTC. Translation: CASSYPGLAHNEQFF.